The clone carrying this T cell receptor beta chain came up a few times. Antigen: not known. The data stem from a study of T-cell memory formation after mild COVID-19. Study at large: The study found TCR clusters largely donor specific.

Study-level points and caveats: CD4/CD8 balance held among clones contracting day 15 to 85, and later expanders leaned CD4+. Day 37-peaking second-wave clones had unconfirmed SARS-CoV-2 specificity.

cDNA libraries for TCR alpha and TCR beta, carrying sample barcodes and UMIs, came from 5'RACE with constant-segment primers. TCRdb itself ran the 5' RACE reads through MiXCR, one entry per CDR3 protein. This table has more than 350,000 distinct CDR3 sequences, more than 20% appearing once. This CDR3 has 12 amino acids. With 7 bases removed from V and 1 base from J, the gap between germline ends came to 8 bases. The genes are TRBV12-3 or TRBV12-4 and TRBJ2-7; perhaps TRBD1 as D (6 bases). The sequenced material came from PBMCs or a T cell subset sorted from them (not recorded which). This TCR derives from an adult woman who had mild COVID-19 (a few samples of this study predate the infection). Cell type and time point are not known. The CDR3 DNA sequence: TGTGCCAGCACACAGGGATCCTACGAGCAGTACTTC. Its protein is CASTQGSYEQYF.